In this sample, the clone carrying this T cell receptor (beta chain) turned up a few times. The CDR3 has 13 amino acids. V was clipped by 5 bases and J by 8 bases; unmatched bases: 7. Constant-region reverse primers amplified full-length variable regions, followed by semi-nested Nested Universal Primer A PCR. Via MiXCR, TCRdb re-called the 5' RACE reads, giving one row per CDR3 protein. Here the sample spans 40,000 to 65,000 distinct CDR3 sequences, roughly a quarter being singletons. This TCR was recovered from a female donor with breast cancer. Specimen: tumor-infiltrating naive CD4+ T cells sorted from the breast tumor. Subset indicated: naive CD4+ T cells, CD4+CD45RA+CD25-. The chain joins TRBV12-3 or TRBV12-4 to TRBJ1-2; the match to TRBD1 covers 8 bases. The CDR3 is CASSRQGPRGYTF. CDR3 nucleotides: TGTGCCAGCAGTCGACAGGGGCCTCGGGGCTACACCTTC.